This T cell receptor (beta chain) came from a study of neurological immune-mediated disorders. Sorted libraries used over 800,000 CD4+ or CD8+ T cells. This clonotype showed up many times. In TCRdb, the 5' RACE reads were re-called with MiXCR into one record per CDR3 protein. The sample records about 14,000 distinct CDR3 sequences, approximately 13% being singletons. V was pared by 6 bases and J by 0 bases, with 18 bases between. The germline V gene encodes CDR1 DFQATT and CDR2 SNEGSKA (reference sequence). The CDR3 sequence is 15 residues long. The sequenced material came from CD8+ T cells from blood. The receptor was derived from a female donor with HTLV-1-associated myelopathy (HAM/TSP). The V call is TRBV20-1, the J call TRBJ2-7, with D perhaps matching TRBD1 (5 bases). CDR3 residues: CSAPNRWGLSYEQYF. As DNA, the CDR3 is TGCAGTGCCCCAAACCGGTGGGGCCTCTCCTACGAGCAGTACTTC.